The TCR beta chain described here comes from a study of shared clonotypes between healthy human individuals. Overall study results and limits: Sampling included only blood; tissue repertoires likely differ.

Germline V gives CDR1 MNHEY, CDR2 SVGAGI. The V and J ends lost 4 bases and 6 bases respectively, with 15 bases between them. The CDR3 length is 14 residues. A remark on this clone: Its matching antigen is unknown.

Using immunoSEQ multiplex PCR, the repertoire was profiled, and TCRdb retains in-frame clones only, with some absent. The repertoire has roughly 1,000,000 clones, about four fifths of them found once; the top ten carry under 0.6%. Partitioning of CD4+ cells yielded a CD45RA+ naive subset and a CD45RA-negative memory subset. The sequence came from a man aged 18 to 35 in good health. Some clones in this sample may be carry-over from other donors' samples. V gene TRBV6-5 combines with J gene TRBJ2-5; D possibly uses TRBD1 or TRBD2 (5 bases each). Sequencing was carried out using memory CD4+ T cells from PBMCs. Subset defined: CD45RA-negative fraction. The CDR3 region is CASSSPGRRKTQYF. The CDR3, as DNA: TGTGCCAGCAGTTCGCCGGGACGACGAAAGACCCAGTACTTC.